Below are 8 T cell receptor beta chains sequenced from a single sample in a study of shared clonotypes between healthy human individuals. Produced via immunoSEQ multiplex PCR; TCRdb's table is partial and in-frame only. The top ten clones hold under 2% of a sample with about 2.2 million clones, approximately 94% of them seen once. In the naive CD8 group, cells lacked CD45RO and were positively selected for CCR7, so terminally differentiated effector memory CD45RA+ cells were left out. The sequenced sample consisted of naive CD8+ T cells from PBMCs. Receptor source: a man between 18 and 35 years old in good health. Some clones in this sample may be carry-over from other donors' samples.

The chain has TRBV6-6 and TRBJ2-4; D ambiguous. This CDR3 is 15 amino acids long. V lost 7 bases and J lost 5, with 18 bases in between. Germline V gene lookup returns CDR1 MNHNY and CDR2 SVGAGI (reference sequence). CDR3 amino acids: CASTDRRPVENIQYF. The DNA of the CDR3 is TGTGCCAGCACCGATCGACGGCCGGTAGAAAACATTCAGTACTTC.

V gene TRBV10-1 combines with J gene TRBJ2-1; D is ambiguous. This CDR3 comprises 13 residues. V lost 3 bases and J lost 1, with 4 bases in between. Looked up from germline, CDR1 is WNHNN and CDR2 is SYGVQD (reference sequence). The CDR3 protein is CASSDRSYNEQFF. In nucleotides, the CDR3 is TGCGCCAGCAGTGATCGGTCCTACAATGAGCAGTTCTTC.

This chain joins TRBV29-1 and TRBJ1-3, with 7 bases lining up with TRBD1. The CDR3 sequence is 15 residues long. Germline loops: CDR1 SQVTM, CDR2 ANQGSEA. J gave up 1 base and V 1 base, and 4 bases lay outside the gene matches. The CDR3 region has the DNA TGCAGCGTTGAAGGGGCAGGGGGTTCTGGAAACACCATATATTTT. It is translated as CSVEGAGGSGNTIYF.

As regards this clone: A read error may account for a junction end that differs from germline. The chain joins TRBV30 to TRBJ2-2; 13 nucleotides line up with TRBD2. Germline CDR1 reads GTSNPN; CDR2 reads SVGIG (reference sequence). The CDR3 length is 17 residues. The CDR3 loop is CAWIGLAGERSTGELFF. CDR3 DNA sequence: TGTGCATGGATAGGACTAGCGGGAGAGCGTAGCACCGGGGAGCTGTTTTTT.

DNA for the CDR3: TGTGCCAGCCTGCCTCGTGGGGGTCACACGGGTGGCTACACCTTC. This gives the protein CASLPRGGHTGGYTF. The chain links TRBV6-5 to TRBJ1-2; maybe TRBD1 (5 bases). The germline V gene has CDR1 MNHEY and CDR2 SVGAGI. The CDR3 totals 15 residues. V lost 8 bases to trimming and J lost 7 bases, with 23 bases between them.

This clone was counted a single time. The genes are TRBV7-9 and TRBJ2-7; 8 bases map to TRBD1. Losses at the gene ends were 2 bases for V and 6 bases for J; bases not matched to a gene: 6. The CDR3 covers 14 residues. Per the germline V gene, CDR1 is SEHNR and CDR2 is FQNEAQ (reference sequence). This chain's CDR3 is CASSLSVQGVEQYF. CDR3 coding DNA: TGTGCCAGCAGCTTATCAGTACAGGGGGTCGAGCAGTACTTC.

This clone was detected once. V and J are TRBV6-6 and TRBJ2-7; D not resolved. The CDR3 is made up of 15 amino acids. Between the trimmed V and J ends, which lost 0 bases and 6 bases, there was a span of 15 bases. Germline CDR1 reads MNHNY; CDR2 reads SVGAGI (reference sequence). The CDR3 sequence: CASSYSGQALPEQYF. CDR3 coding DNA: TGTGCCAGCAGTTACTCTGGGCAGGCCCTACCCGAGCAGTACTTC.

This chain links TRBV7-9 with TRBJ1-2, with a weak D call TRBD1 (5 bases). The CDR3 is made up of 16 amino acids. Trimming took 5 bases from V and 8 from J, leaving 24 bases between them. Per the germline V gene, CDR1 is SEHNR and CDR2 is FQNEAQ (reference sequence). CDR3 sequence (DNA): TGTGCCAGCAGCGGCCGGGACGGGCACATCTCGGAAGGCTACACCTTC. This translates into CASSGRDGHISEGYTF.